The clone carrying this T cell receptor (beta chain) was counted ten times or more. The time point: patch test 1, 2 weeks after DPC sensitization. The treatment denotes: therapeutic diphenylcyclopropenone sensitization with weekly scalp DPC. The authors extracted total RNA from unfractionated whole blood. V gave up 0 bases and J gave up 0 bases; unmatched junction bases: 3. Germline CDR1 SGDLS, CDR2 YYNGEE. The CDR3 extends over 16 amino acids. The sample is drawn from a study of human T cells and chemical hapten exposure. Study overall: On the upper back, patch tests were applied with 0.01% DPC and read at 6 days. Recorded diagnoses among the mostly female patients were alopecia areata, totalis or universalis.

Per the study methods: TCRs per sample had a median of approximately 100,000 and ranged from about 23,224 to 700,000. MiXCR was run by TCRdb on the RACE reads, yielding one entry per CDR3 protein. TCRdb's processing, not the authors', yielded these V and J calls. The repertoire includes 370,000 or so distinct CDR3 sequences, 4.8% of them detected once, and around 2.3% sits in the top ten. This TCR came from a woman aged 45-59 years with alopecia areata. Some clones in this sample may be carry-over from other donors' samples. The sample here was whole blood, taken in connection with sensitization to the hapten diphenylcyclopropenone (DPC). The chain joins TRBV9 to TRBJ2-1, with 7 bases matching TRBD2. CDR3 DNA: TGTGCCAGCAGCGTAGGAGCGGGGAGCTCCTACAATGAGCAGTTCTTC. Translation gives CASSVGAGSSYNEQFF.